This T cell receptor (beta chain) was recovered during a study of regulatory T cells in long-lasting Graves disease. Time point noted: newly diagnosed GD, antithyroid drugs for less than 3 months. PBMC RNA served as the TCR library source. An endocrinology department in Xi'an, China, recruited the patients. General study results and limits: For persistent Graves' patients, TCR diversity was lower than for newly diagnosed ones. There was favoring of TRBV28, TRBJ1-2 and TRBJ2-5 in persistent disease.

V lost 5 bases, J lost 0 bases, and 7 bases stayed unmatched. The CDR3 sequence is 15 residues long. The V gene's germline CDR1 is SEHNR and CDR2 FQNEAQ (reference sequence). This clonotype was seen at least ten times. The antigen is not known. In building TCR beta libraries, iRepertoire HTBI primers were used together with Arm-PCR of CDR3 regions. TCRdb processed the multiplex PCR reads anew with MiXCR; each CDR3 protein has one entry. The data contain hundreds of thousands of distinct CDR3 sequences, approximately 15% of them singletons. These same records also appear under a second study, on T cells in Graves' hyperthyroidism and ophthalmopathy. That work adds: The model identified upcoming ophthalmopathy a median approximately 6.5 months ahead of onset.

This TCR came from a woman aged 30 to 39 with Graves disease. The chain is built from TRBV7-9 and TRBJ2-7; 7 bases are shared with TRBD1. Sample: peripheral blood mononuclear cells (PBMCs), taken at new diagnosis, from a patient treated with antithyroid drugs. The CDR3 sequence is CASSAPDRPSYEQYF. CDR3 bases: TGTGCCAGCAGCGCCCCGGACAGGCCCTCCTACGAGCAGTACTTC.